The rows below give T cell receptor beta chains drawn from one sample of a study of long-term antiretroviral therapy in people with HIV. The table came from immunoSEQ multiplex PCR; TCRdb's copy has only in-frame clones and leaves some out. The sample lists some 35,000 clones; around 79% were seen once. The input for sequencing was unsorted PBMCs, taken 3 years after starting antiretroviral therapy. These receptors all come from a man aged 50 to 59 with HIV. Both conserved end residues are part of each CDR3. Fields, in order: V gene, D gene, clone size, J gene, CDR3 protein, CDR3 DNA. The D gene is left open where the match is weak. Only part of the rows carry a size: once, few, many, or a class if the clone is expanded.

>TRBV27|.|.|TRBJ1-2
CASSPFPWGGENYGYTF
TGTGCCAGCAGTCCCTTCCCGTGGGGAGGCGAGAACTATGGCTACACCTTC
>TRBV7-2|.|.|TRBJ2-7
CASSLGGPYEQYF
TGTGCCAGCAGCTTAGGAGGACCTTACGAGCAGTACTTC
>TRBV5-5|.|.|TRBJ2-1
CASSLARGPYNEQFF
TGTGCCAGCAGCTTGGCTAGAGGCCCGTACAATGAGCAGTTCTTC
>TRBV29-1|TRBD2|.|TRBJ2-5
CSVSLAGGLPTQYF
TGCAGCGTTTCTCTAGCGGGAGGGTTGCCGACCCAGTACTTC
>TRBV4-2|TRBD1|.|TRBJ1-2
CASGYYRGYGYTF
TGTGCCAGCGGTTACTACAGGGGCTATGGCTACACCTTC
>TRBV18|TRBD2|.|TRBJ2-7
CASSPPSGRTYEQYF
TGTGCCAGCTCACCACCGAGCGGGAGGACCTACGAGCAGTACTTC
>TRBV28|.|.|TRBJ2-5
CASSPSQGSAKETQYF
TGTGCCAGCAGTCCCTCCCAGGGGTCCGCTAAAGAGACCCAGTACTTC
>TRBV5-5|.|.|TRBJ2-7
CASSLPQGLDEQYF
TGTGCCAGCAGCTTGCCCCAGGGCTTGGACGAGCAGTACTTC
>TRBV6-5|.|.|TRBJ2-7
CASLTSDGSYEQYF
TGTGCCAGCCTCACATCGGACGGTTCCTACGAGCAGTACTTC
>TRBV10-1|.|few|TRBJ1-1
CASSESVENTEAFF
TGCGCCAGCAGTGAGTCGGTCGAGAACACTGAAGCTTTCTTT
>TRBV28|.|few|TRBJ1-2
CASRTVHSSNYGYTF
TGTGCCAGCCGGACGGTCCATTCTTCTAACTATGGCTACACCTTC
>TRBV19|.|.|TRBJ1-2
CASSMRFNYGYTF
TGTGCCAGTAGTATGCGATTCAACTATGGCTACACCTTC
>TRBV11-2|.|once|TRBJ2-7
CASSLAGWGAVGYF
TGTGCCAGCAGCTTAGCGGGTTGGGGGGCCGTTGGGTACTTC
>TRBV6-4|TRBD1|once|TRBJ1-5
CARKTGQGNISNQPQHF
TGTGCCAGAAAAACGGGACAGGGCAATATTAGCAATCAGCCCCAGCATTTT
>TRBV4-1|.|.|TRBJ2-7
CASSQDYLGGSRHEQYF
TGCGCCAGCAGCCAAGATTATCTCGGGGGCAGCCGCCACGAGCAGTACTTC
>TRBV5-1|.|.|TRBJ1-2
CASSLDISYGYTF
TGCGCCAGCAGCTTGGACATCTCCTATGGCTACACCTTC
>TRBV5-4|TRBD2|few|TRBJ2-7
CAGSSGGRKEQYF
TGTGCCGGAAGTTCAGGCGGGAGAAAAGAGCAGTACTTC
>TRBV7-7|TRBD1|.|TRBJ2-2
CASSSDRVVGSDTGELFF
TGTGCTAGCAGTTCCGACAGGGTAGTGGGGTCAGACACCGGGGAGCTGTTTTTT
>TRBV5-4|TRBD1|.|TRBJ2-5
CASSLGDRDQETQYF
TGTGCCAGCAGCTTGGGGGACAGGGACCAAGAGACCCAGTACTTC
>TRBV11-1|.|few|TRBJ2-3
CASSLTDTQYF
TGTGCCAGCAGCTTGACAGATACGCAGTATTTT
>TRBV5-6|.|.|TRBJ2-5
CASSLRHLGGETQYF
TGTGCCAGCAGCTTGAGACACCTTGGCGGAGAGACCCAGTACTTC
>TRBV7-2|.|.|TRBJ1-5
CASSSVGGGQPQHF
TGTGCCAGCAGCTCCGTTGGGGGTGGACAGCCCCAGCATTTT
>TRBV10-2|.|once|TRBJ2-7
CASSDPGYEQYF
TGCGCCAGCAGTGATCCAGGCTACGAGCAGTACTTC
>TRBV28|.|medium-sized|TRBJ1-2
CASSPRGAGGYTF
TGTGCCAGCAGCCCCCGAGGGGCGGGAGGCTACACCTTC
>TRBV5-1|TRBD1|.|TRBJ2-5
CASSLGWGQGRETQYF
TGCGCCAGCAGCTTGGGATGGGGACAGGGGAGAGAGACCCAGTACTTC
>TRBV5-6|.|few|TRBJ2-2
CASSLTVNTGELFF
TGTGCCAGCAGCTTGACAGTGAACACCGGGGAGCTGTTTTTT
>TRBV5-1|.|once|TRBJ2-6
CASSPSSGANVLTF
TGCGCCAGCAGCCCTAGCTCTGGGGCCAACGTCCTGACTTTC
>TRBV11-2|TRBD2|.|TRBJ2-7
CASSEAASGVSYEQYF
TGTGCCAGCAGCGAGGCGGCTAGCGGCGTCTCCTACGAGCAGTACTTC
>TRBV2|TRBD1|.|TRBJ1-2
CASSPRDRGNYGYTF
TGTGCCAGCAGTCCCCGGGACAGGGGGAACTATGGCTACACCTTC
>TRBV9|.|.|TRBJ2-1
CASSVAVVWSEQFF
TGTGCCAGCAGCGTGGCGGTCGTCTGGTCTGAGCAGTTCTTC